What follows are 25 T cell receptor beta chains derived from one specimen sequenced in a study of CD8+CD57+ T cells in acquired aplastic anemia (dated by TCRdb to 2016 to 2019). Patients chosen for sequencing had shown expansion of CD8+CD57+ cells by flow cytometry. Sequencing was performed on an Illumina HiSeq 2000. Profiling of TCR beta VDJ combinations and CDR3 sequences used genomic DNA as the template. The public reads were quality trimmed at Q25 with fastp and then assembled into clones with MiXCR by TCRdb, keeping productive beta chains. Rows with one shared CDR3 protein collapse into an entry with the most common genes and DNA. The sample includes under 500,000 distinct CDR3 sequences, with around a third observed a single time. The ten biggest clones cover less than 0.85% of the sample. Sequenced sample: sorted CD4+, CD8+, or CD8+CD57+ T cells (not recorded which) from PBMCs. The receptors come from a human donor with aplastic anemia.

V is TRBV27 and J is TRBJ2-1, with 10 bases identical to TRBD2. The CDR3 totals 15 residues. V gave up 4 bases and J gave up 5 bases; unmatched junction bases: 5. The germline V gene encodes CDR1 MNHEY and CDR2 SMNVEV (reference sequence). The CDR3 DNA reads as TGTGCCAGCAGTTCTAGCGGGAGCCCCAACAATGAGCAGTTCTTC. Its translation is CASSSSGSPNNEQFF.

This clonotype was seen ten or more times. The chain is built from TRBV7-3 and TRBJ2-1; D tentatively fits TRBD1 or TRBD2 (7 bases each). CDR1 and CDR2 (germline): SGHTA, FQGTGA. V lost 3 bases, J lost 9 bases, and 12 bases lay in between. This CDR3 has 13 amino acids. CDR3 amino acids: CASSLGQRGEQFF. The CDR3 DNA follows: TGTGCCAGCAGCTTGGGACAGCGGGGTGAGCAGTTCTTC.

This clonotype was counted at least ten times. This chain's CDR3 is CASSQGDTDFGPLHF. Here the CDR3 DNA reads TGTGCCAGCAGCCAAGGGGACACGGATTTCGGACCCCTCCACTTT. The gene calls are TRBV4-2 and TRBJ1-6; D is perhaps TRBD1 (6 bases). Trimming left V 1 base short and J 12 bases short, with 16 bases between. CDR1 and CDR2 (germline): LGHNA, YNFKEQ. CDR3 size: 15 residues.

This clonotype was seen a handful of times. V usage is TRBV5-6 and J usage is TRBJ1-5; 7 positions match TRBD1. CDR1 is SGHDT, CDR2 YYEEEE, per germline. Losses at the gene ends were 2 bases for V and 1 base for J; bases not matched to a gene: 6. This CDR3 contains 16 residues. In nucleotides, the CDR3 is TGTGCCAGCAGCTTCCGTCTGGGACAGAGCAATCAGCCCCAGCATTTT. Amino acid sequence: CASSFRLGQSNQPQHF.

This clonotype occurred a few times. CDR3 region: CASSPRGAEAFF. The CDR3 DNA sequence: TGTGCCAGCAGCCCGCGAGGGGCTGAAGCTTTCTTT. This sequence joins TRBV7-3 and TRBJ1-1, with D perhaps matching TRBD1 (5 bases). Trimming took 5 bases from V and 6 from J, leaving 10 bases between them. Germline V lookup: CDR1 SGHTA, CDR2 FQGTGA. The CDR3 has 12 amino acids.

This clonotype was counted a few times. The rearrangement links TRBV20-1 to TRBJ2-3; D gene unclear. The V end was cut by 6 bases, the J end by 3 bases, with 10 bases between. Germline V CDR1 and CDR2: DFQATT, SNEGSKA (reference sequence). CDR3 length: 12 amino acids. CDR3 sequence (DNA): TGCAGTGCAACCCCTTGGACAGATACGCAGTATTTT. It codes for CSATPWTDTQYF.

The genes are TRBV15 and TRBJ1-5; no firm D call. V gave up 0 bases and J gave up 2 bases, with 2 bases separating them. The CDR3 extends over 13 amino acids. Germline CDR1 and CDR2: LNHNV and YYDKDF (reference sequence). This chain's CDR3 is CATSREGNQPQHF. As DNA, the CDR3 is TGTGCCACCAGCAGAGAAGGCAATCAGCCCCAGCATTTT.

This clonotype occurred a few times. The chain links TRBV19 to TRBJ2-2; 8 bases align to TRBD1. The CDR3 is 15 amino acids. V dropped 5 bases and J dropped 5; count of bases not matched to a gene: 7. Looked up from germline, CDR1 is LNHDA and CDR2 is SQIVND (reference sequence). The CDR3 coding sequence is TGTGCCAGTAGTCCCAGGGGGCTTGGGACCGGGGAGCTGTTTTTT. It codes for CASSPRGLGTGELFF.

J is TRBJ2-7 and V is TRBV5-1; TRBD2 is a possible D gene (6 bases). Trimming shortened V by 0 bases and J by 3 bases, and 10 bases separated the two germline ends. The germline CDR1 and CDR2 sequences are SGHRS and YFSETQ. The CDR3 runs to 14 residues. CDR3 loop: CASSLVSAGYEQYF. The CDR3, as DNA: TGCGCCAGCAGCTTGGTTTCAGCGGGCTACGAGCAGTACTTC.

This clonotype has ten or more counts. CDR3 protein: CASSHLGQPGAYEQYF. For the CDR3, the DNA is TGTGCCAGCAGCCACCTGGGACAACCCGGCGCCTACGAGCAGTACTTC. This chain uses TRBV7-9 with TRBJ2-7, with D tentatively TRBD1 (6 bases). This CDR3 comprises 16 residues. Trimming removed 5 bases at V and 2 bases at J, with 19 bases between. CDR1 and CDR2 (germline): SEHNR, FQNEAQ (reference sequence).

The chain carries TRBV15 and TRBJ2-7; 10 nucleotides match TRBD2. CDR3 length: 15 amino acids. V lost 1 base to trimming and J lost 3 bases; unmatched junction nucleotides: 3. Germline V lookup: CDR1 LNHNV, CDR2 YYDKDF (reference sequence). The chain's CDR3 is CATSRGLAGFYEQYF. CDR3 nucleotides: TGTGCCACCAGCAGAGGACTAGCGGGTTTCTACGAGCAGTACTTC.

On this clonotype itself: A read error may be the cause here, since a much bigger clone is one base away. V and J are TRBV7-2 and TRBJ2-3, with unresolved D. Trimming took off 5 bases at V and 7 bases at J, with 7 bases between the two ends. CDR1 is SGHTA, CDR2 FQGNSA, per germline. The CDR3 covers 11 residues. The CDR3, as DNA: TGTGCCAGCAGCCCCCAGTATACGCAGTATTTT. This encodes CASSPQYTQYF.

This clonotype was detected a few times. The chain is built from TRBV30 and TRBJ2-7; weak D call: TRBD2 (5 bases). Trimming took 3 bases from V and 9 from J, leaving 18 bases between them. Germline V gives CDR1 GTSNPN, CDR2 SVGIG (reference sequence). CDR3 length equals 13 residues. CDR3 amino acids: CAWRTAGFSAQYF. The CDR3 coding sequence is TGTGCCTGGAGGACGGCGGGCTTTTCTGCGCAGTACTTC.

This clonotype was found many times. The chain combines TRBV7-8 with TRBJ2-7; D is uncertain. The CDR3 spans 13 residues. In germline, CDR1 is SGHVS, CDR2 FQNEAQ. Trimming stripped 0 bases from V and 5 bases from J, with 8 bases between. CDR3 region: CASSLALGNEQYF. The DNA for the CDR3 is TGTGCCAGCAGCTTAGCGCTGGGAAACGAGCAGTACTTC.

This clonotype came up once. V gene TRBV10-2 combines with J gene TRBJ1-5; D call uncertain. The length of the CDR3 is 16 residues. Germline V lookup: CDR1 WSHSY, CDR2 SAAADI. V lost 2 bases and J lost 2, with 13 bases in between. This CDR3 reads CASSEIGPLGNQPQHF. The CDR3 DNA follows: TGCGCCAGCAGTGAGATTGGACCGCTCGGCAATCAGCCCCAGCATTTT.

For this clonotype: This may be a read error: a much more frequent sequence differs by one nucleotide. Likely a read error: the CDR3 ends without its conserved phenylalanine or tryptophan. This CDR3 reads CASSDGTLLGYTS. In DNA form, the CDR3 reads TGTGCCAGCAGTGACGGGACCTTGCTGGGCTACACCTCC. V is TRBV25-1 and J is TRBJ1-2, with D tentatively TRBD1 (5 bases). CDR3 length: 13 amino acids. Germline CDR1 and CDR2: MGHDK and SYGVNS. The V end was cut by 3 bases, the J end by 8 bases, with 13 bases between.

This clonotype was counted many times. This sequence joins TRBV12-3 or TRBV12-4 and TRBJ1-5; 7 bases match TRBD1. The CDR3 length is 13 residues. J lost 6 bases, V lost 7 bases, and 6 bases had no gene match. This CDR3 is CASTRDSGQPQHF. The DNA for the CDR3 is TGTGCCAGCACACGGGACAGCGGTCAGCCCCAGCATTTT.

The genes are TRBV5-4 and TRBJ1-1; D may be TRBD1 (5 bases). The germline gives CDR1 SGHNT, CDR2 YYREEE (reference sequence). The CDR3 covers 17 residues. Trimming cost V 1 base and J 1 base, with 17 bases left between them. The CDR3 DNA reads as TGTGCCAGCAGCTTGTATGGGGGAACAACATCGAACACTGAAGCTTTCTTT. Translating gives CASSLYGGTTSNTEAFF.

This chain joins TRBV15 and TRBJ1-1, with TRBD1 as a possible D gene (5 bases). The V gene's germline CDR1 is LNHNV and CDR2 YYDKDF (reference sequence). The CDR3 is 11 amino acids. The CDR3 coding sequence is TGTGCAGCAACAGGAAACACTGAAGCTTTCTTT. Encoded protein: CAATGNTEAFF.

This clonotype has a handful of counts. J is TRBJ2-7 and V is TRBV6-5, with 10 bases lining up with TRBD2. Germline CDR1 and CDR2: MNHEY and SVGAGI. The CDR3 is 15 amino acids. The J segment lost 4 bases and the V segment lost 4 bases, leaving 7 bases of the junction unmatched. The CDR3 sequence is CASSSQAGGPYEQYF. The CDR3 DNA reads TGTGCCAGCAGTTCTCAAGCGGGAGGGCCATACGAGCAGTACTTC.

The chain uses TRBV6-4 and TRBJ2-7; the D gene is possibly TRBD1 (5 bases). Trimming left V 2 bases short and J 5 bases short, with 10 bases between. This CDR3 has 13 residues. CDR1 and CDR2 (germline): MRHNA, SNTAGT. In DNA form, the CDR3 reads TGTGCCAGCAGTGACAGGGGTGGACACGAGCAGTACTTC. Encoded protein: CASSDRGGHEQYF.

In its sample, this clonotype was seen many times. CDR3 bases: TGTGCCAGCAGCAGCCTCTATGGCTACACCTTC. This gives the protein CASSSLYGYTF. J is TRBJ1-2 and V is TRBV5-6, with no clear D. CDR1 SGHDT and CDR2 YYEEEE come from the germline V gene. V lost 4 bases and J lost 4, with 5 bases in between. This CDR3 is built from 11 residues.

On this clonotype: A much larger clone lies one base from this, so it may be a read error. The J gene is TRBJ2-7, the V gene TRBV20-1, with TRBD1 matching over 8 bases. Per germline, CDR1 DFQATT and CDR2 SNEGSKA (reference sequence). The length of the CDR3 is 12 residues. Written as DNA, the CDR3 is TGCAGTGCTAGACAGGGGGCTTACGAGCGGTACTTC. Translation: CSARQGAYERYF.

The chain couples TRBV29-1 to TRBJ1-1; D is uncertain. Germline values: CDR1 SQVTM, CDR2 ANQGSEA. The germline V and J ends were trimmed by 4 bases and 0 bases, with 12 bases remaining between them. This CDR3 has 14 residues. The CDR3 sequence is CSVGKRSVNTEAFF. The DNA for the CDR3 is TGCAGCGTTGGAAAAAGGTCGGTGAACACTGAAGCTTTCTTT.

This clonotype was detected a few times. This chain connects TRBV14 to TRBJ1-3; D remains unclear. Germline CDR1 is SGHDN and CDR2 is FVKESK. CDR3 size: 15 residues. V was pared by 1 base and J by 0 bases, with 7 bases between. For the CDR3, the DNA is TGTGCCAGCAGCCAAGGCAGCTCCTCTGGAAACACCATATATTTT. Protein sequence: CASSQGSSSGNTIYF.